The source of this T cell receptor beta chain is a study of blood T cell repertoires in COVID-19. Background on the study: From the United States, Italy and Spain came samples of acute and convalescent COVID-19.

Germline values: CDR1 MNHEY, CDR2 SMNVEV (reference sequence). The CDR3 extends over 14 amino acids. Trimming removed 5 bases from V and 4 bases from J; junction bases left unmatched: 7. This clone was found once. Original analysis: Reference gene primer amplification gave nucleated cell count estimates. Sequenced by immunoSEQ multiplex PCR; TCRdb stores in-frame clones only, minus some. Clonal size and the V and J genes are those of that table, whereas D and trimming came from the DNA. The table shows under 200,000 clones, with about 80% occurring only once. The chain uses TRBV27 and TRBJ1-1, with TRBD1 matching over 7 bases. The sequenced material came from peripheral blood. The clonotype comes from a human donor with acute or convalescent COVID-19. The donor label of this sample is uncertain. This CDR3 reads CASSPTGSGTEAFF. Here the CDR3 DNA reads TGTGCCAGCAGTCCGACAGGGTCGGGCACTGAAGCTTTCTTT.